Shown below are 16 T cell receptor beta chains from a single sample sequenced in a study of human T cells and chemical hapten exposure (dated by TCRdb to 2020 to 2022). What the time point label conveys for this sample: pre-sensitization, week 0. The sample's treatment or condition label, in plain terms: therapeutic diphenylcyclopropenone sensitization with weekly scalp DPC. The method was RACE. Sequenced using a NextSeq 500. Using fastp at Q25 and MiXCR, TCRdb reprocessed the public reads and kept productive beta chains. Entries are consolidated by CDR3 protein sequence, retaining the most common genes and DNA. The sample profile shows 380,000 or so distinct CDR3 sequences; 5% to 6.5% of them were found once. The top ten hold 7% to 10% of the sample. Here the sequenced sample was whole blood, taken in connection with sensitization to the hapten diphenylcyclopropenone (DPC). The receptor source for this set is a woman under 30 with alopecia areata. Some clones in this sample may be carry-over from other donors' samples.

Only a few counts were recorded for this clonotype. J is TRBJ1-6 and V is TRBV5-6; D remains ambiguous. Germline V lookup: CDR1 SGHDT, CDR2 YYEEEE. The CDR3 runs 16 residues. Trimming removed 1 base from V and 4 bases from J, with 12 bases in between. The CDR3 loop is CASSLSASTYNSPLHF. CDR3 in DNA: TGTGCCAGCAGCTTGTCAGCATCGACGTATAATTCACCCCTCCACTTT.

Ten or more counts support this clonotype. The rearrangement uses TRBV12-3 or TRBV12-4 and TRBJ1-5, with D unresolved. This CDR3 spans 18 amino acids. The V and J ends lost 5 bases and 0 bases respectively, with 20 bases between them. The DNA for the CDR3 is TGTGCCAGCAGTCGTAGGTTTTCGGGCGGGTATAGCAATCAGCCCCAGCATTTT. It codes for CASSRRFSGGYSNQPQHF.

This chain uses TRBV19 with TRBJ1-5, with D perhaps matching TRBD1 (5 bases). Trimming stripped 5 bases from V and 6 bases from J, with 20 bases between. CDR1 and CDR2 (germline): LNHDA, SQIVND (reference sequence). The CDR3 is 16 amino acids. CDR3 coding DNA: TGTGCCAGTAGTTCGAGGGAGGGGCCCATGGGTCAGCCCCAGCATTTT. It encodes CASSSREGPMGQPQHF.

This clonotype was seen many times. J is TRBJ1-5 and V is TRBV4-2; D is unclear. The CDR3 has 15 residues. The germline CDR1 and CDR2 sequences are LGHNA and YNFKEQ. Trimming pared 0 bases from V and 3 bases from J, leaving 9 bases between. CDR3 DNA: TGTGCCAGCAGCCAAGATGGCAGAGACAATCAGCCCCAGCATTTT. This codes for CASSQDGRDNQPQHF.

This clonotype was seen a few times. The CDR3 is CASSSGPTNTGELFF. The CDR3 DNA sequence: TGCGCCAGCAGCTCTGGCCCTACTAACACCGGGGAGCTGTTTTTT. This sequence joins TRBV5-1 and TRBJ2-2; D is ambiguous. This CDR3 is 15 amino acids long. The V end lost 3 bases, the J end lost 2 bases, and 11 bases lay between the germline ends. Germline V gives CDR1 SGHRS, CDR2 YFSETQ.

The J gene is TRBJ1-2, the V gene TRBV29-1; no clear D gene. Trimming took 5 bases from V and 3 from J, leaving 10 bases between them. The CDR3 covers 12 residues. Germline V gene lookup returns CDR1 SQVTM and CDR2 ANQGSEA. The chain's CDR3 is CSVLTPDYGYTF. In nucleotides, the CDR3 is TGCAGCGTTCTAACACCGGACTATGGCTACACCTTC.

This clonotype was picked up a small number of times. This chain connects TRBV6-5 to TRBJ2-3, with D unresolved. Between the trimmed V and J ends, which lost 6 bases and 3 bases, there was a span of 10 bases. CDR1 is MNHEY, CDR2 SVGAGI, per germline. The CDR3 extends over 13 amino acids. DNA for the CDR3: TGTGCCAGCAGCCCCTACTGGACAGATACGCAGTATTTT. Its protein product is CASSPYWTDTQYF.

The chain links TRBV7-3 to TRBJ2-6; TRBD2 is a possible D gene (6 bases). From germline, CDR1 is SGHTA and CDR2 FQGTGA. There are 19 residues in the CDR3. V shed 2 bases and J shed 0 bases, with 17 bases lying between them. The CDR3 is CASSLSRGRDPSGANVLTF. CDR3 bases: TGTGCCAGCAGCTTATCGCGGGGTAGGGATCCCTCTGGGGCCAACGTCCTGACTTTC.

The table lists this clonotype with many counts. The chain recombines TRBV28 with TRBJ2-3; D call uncertain. Trimming removed 2 bases at V and 1 base at J, with 10 bases between. The CDR3 loop spans 15 amino acids. The V gene's germline CDR1 is MDHEN and CDR2 SYDVKM. The CDR3 loop is CASSLITLGTDTQYF. The CDR3 DNA reads TGTGCCAGCAGTTTAATTACCCTCGGCACAGATACGCAGTATTTT.

The V call is TRBV6-6, the J call TRBJ2-7; D is unresolved. CDR3 length: 14 amino acids. Germline values: CDR1 MNHNY, CDR2 SVGAGI (reference sequence). Trimming shortened V by 2 bases and J by 5 bases, and 13 bases separated the two germline ends. The CDR3 sequence is CASSYRGWIDEQYF. CDR3 bases: TGTGCCAGCAGTTACCGTGGTTGGATCGACGAGCAGTACTTC.

This clonotype has at least ten counts. The chain is built from TRBV6-5 and TRBJ1-5; TRBD1 aligns across 7 bases. With 0 bases clipped from V and 5 bases from J, the junction kept 4 bases outside the gene matches. Germline CDR1 is MNHEY and CDR2 is SVGAGI. The CDR3 spans 15 residues. CDR3: CASSYSFRGDQPQHF. The CDR3 DNA sequence: TGTGCCAGCAGTTACTCGTTCAGGGGGGATCAGCCCCAGCATTTT.

For this clonotype: A much larger clone differs by one base, so this may be a read error. CDR3 nucleotides: TGTGCCATCAGCCAGTACGGGCCCTCACTCCCTGGGGCCAACGTCCTGACTTTC. Translated: CAISQYGPSLPGANVLTF. The rearrangement uses TRBV14 and TRBJ2-6; D not certain. This CDR3 comprises 18 residues. Germline lookup yields CDR1 SGHDN and CDR2 FVKESK.

The chain is built from TRBV20-1 and TRBJ1-1; D is possibly TRBD1 (5 bases). Germline V gene lookup returns CDR1 DFQATT and CDR2 SNEGSKA (reference sequence). V lost 6 bases and J lost 5, with 19 bases in between. There are 14 residues in the CDR3. This CDR3 is CSAPSHGGVTEAFF. The DNA of the CDR3 is TGCAGTGCCCCCTCACACGGGGGGGTTACTGAAGCTTTCTTT.

This clonotype was detected only a few times. Sequence at one end of the junction differs from germline and may be a read error. V and J are TRBV7-7 and TRBJ2-5; D possibly matches TRBD1 or TRBD2 (6 bases each). This CDR3 comprises 16 residues. Germline lookup yields CDR1 SSHAT and CDR2 FNYEAQ (reference sequence). The CDR3: CASSLFSGAPQETQYF. CDR3 nucleotide sequence: TGTGCTAGCAGCCTTTTCTCGGGGGCGCCTCAAGAGACCCAGTACTTC.

V and J are TRBV3-1 and TRBJ2-3; tentative D call: TRBD2 (6 bases). The CDR3 is 15 amino acids. Germline CDR1 reads LGHDT; CDR2 reads YNNKEL (reference sequence). Trimming stripped 4 bases from V and 2 bases from J, with 13 bases between. The DNA for the CDR3 is TGTGCCAGCAGCCCCAGGCGGGGAATCACAGATACGCAGTATTTT. This translates into CASSPRRGITDTQYF.

Only a few counts were recorded for this clonotype. This chain uses TRBV6-1 with TRBJ1-6; possible D gene TRBD1, 5 bases. The CDR3 runs to 14 residues. CDR1 and CDR2 (germline): MNHNS, SASEGT. Trimming cost V 5 bases and J 10 bases, with 15 bases left between them. This CDR3 reads CASSPIPGQSPLHF. The CDR3 nucleotides are TGTGCCAGCAGTCCTATACCAGGGCAATCACCCCTCCACTTT.